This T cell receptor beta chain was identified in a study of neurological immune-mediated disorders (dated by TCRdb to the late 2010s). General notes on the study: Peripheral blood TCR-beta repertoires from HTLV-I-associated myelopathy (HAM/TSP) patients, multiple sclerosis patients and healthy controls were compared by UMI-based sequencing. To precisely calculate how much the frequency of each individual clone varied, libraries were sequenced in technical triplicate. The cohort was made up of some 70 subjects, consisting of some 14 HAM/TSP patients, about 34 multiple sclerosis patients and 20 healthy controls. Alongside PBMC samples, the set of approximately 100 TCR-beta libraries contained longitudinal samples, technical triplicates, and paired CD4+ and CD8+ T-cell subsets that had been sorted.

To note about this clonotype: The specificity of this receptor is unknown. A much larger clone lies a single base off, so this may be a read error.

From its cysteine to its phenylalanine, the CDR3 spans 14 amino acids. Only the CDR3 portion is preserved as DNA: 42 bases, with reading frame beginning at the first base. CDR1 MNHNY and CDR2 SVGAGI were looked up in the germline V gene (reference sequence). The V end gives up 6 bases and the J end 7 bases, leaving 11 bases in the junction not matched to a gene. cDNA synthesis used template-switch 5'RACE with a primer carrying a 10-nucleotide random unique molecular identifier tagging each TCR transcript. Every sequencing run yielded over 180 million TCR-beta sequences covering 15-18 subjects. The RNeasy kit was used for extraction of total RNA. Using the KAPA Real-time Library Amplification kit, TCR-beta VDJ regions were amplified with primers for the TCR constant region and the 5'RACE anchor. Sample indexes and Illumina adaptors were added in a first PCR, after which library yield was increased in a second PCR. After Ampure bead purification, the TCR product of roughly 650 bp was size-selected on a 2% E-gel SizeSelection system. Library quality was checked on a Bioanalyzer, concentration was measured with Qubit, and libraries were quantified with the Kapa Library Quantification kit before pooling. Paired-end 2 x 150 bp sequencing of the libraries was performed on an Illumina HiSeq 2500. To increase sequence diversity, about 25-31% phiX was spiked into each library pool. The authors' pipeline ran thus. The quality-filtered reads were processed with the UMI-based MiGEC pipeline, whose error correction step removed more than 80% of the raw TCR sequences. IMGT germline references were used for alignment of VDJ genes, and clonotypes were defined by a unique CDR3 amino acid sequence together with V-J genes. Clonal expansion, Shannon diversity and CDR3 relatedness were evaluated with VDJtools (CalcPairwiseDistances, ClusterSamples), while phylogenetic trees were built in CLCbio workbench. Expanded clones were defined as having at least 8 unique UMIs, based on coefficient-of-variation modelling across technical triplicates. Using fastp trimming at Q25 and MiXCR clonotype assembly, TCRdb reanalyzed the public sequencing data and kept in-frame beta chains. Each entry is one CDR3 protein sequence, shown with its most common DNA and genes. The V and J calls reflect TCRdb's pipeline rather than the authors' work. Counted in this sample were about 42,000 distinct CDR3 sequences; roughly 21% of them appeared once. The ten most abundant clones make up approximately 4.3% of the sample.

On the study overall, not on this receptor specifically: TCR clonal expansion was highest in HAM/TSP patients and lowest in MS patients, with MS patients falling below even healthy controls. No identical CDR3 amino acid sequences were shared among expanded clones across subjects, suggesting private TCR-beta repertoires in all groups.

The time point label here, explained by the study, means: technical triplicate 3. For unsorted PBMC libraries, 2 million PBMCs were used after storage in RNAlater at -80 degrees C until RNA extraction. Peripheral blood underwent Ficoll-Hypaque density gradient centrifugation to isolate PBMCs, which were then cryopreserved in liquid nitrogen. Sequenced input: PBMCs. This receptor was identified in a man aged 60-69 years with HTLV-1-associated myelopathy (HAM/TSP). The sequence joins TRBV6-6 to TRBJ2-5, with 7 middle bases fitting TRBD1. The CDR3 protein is CASRPRQGRGTQYF. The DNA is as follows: TGTGCCAGCAGACCCCGACAGGGCCGAGGGACCCAGTACTTC.